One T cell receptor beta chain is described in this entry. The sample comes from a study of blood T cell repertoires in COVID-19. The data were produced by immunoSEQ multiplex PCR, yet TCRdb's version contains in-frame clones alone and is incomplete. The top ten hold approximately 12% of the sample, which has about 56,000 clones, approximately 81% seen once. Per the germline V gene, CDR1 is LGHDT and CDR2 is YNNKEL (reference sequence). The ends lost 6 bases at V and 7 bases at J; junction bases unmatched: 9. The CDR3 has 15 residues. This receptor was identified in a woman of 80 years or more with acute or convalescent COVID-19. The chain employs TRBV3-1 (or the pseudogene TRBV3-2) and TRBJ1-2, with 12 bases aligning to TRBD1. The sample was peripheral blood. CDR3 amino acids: CASSSAGTGGGGYTF. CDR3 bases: TGTGCCAGCAGTTCAGCCGGGACAGGGGGCGGTGGCTACACCTTC.